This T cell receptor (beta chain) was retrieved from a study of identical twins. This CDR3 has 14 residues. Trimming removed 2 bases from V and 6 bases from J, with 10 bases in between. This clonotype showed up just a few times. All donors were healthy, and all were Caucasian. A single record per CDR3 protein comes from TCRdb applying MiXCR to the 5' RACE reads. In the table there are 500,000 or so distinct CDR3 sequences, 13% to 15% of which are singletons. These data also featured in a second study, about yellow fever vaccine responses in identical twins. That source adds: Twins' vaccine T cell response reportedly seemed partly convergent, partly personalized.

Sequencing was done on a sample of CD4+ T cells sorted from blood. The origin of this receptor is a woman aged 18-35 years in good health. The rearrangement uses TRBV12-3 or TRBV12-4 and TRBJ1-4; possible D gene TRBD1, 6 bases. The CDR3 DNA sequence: TGTGCCAGCAGTTTAACACAGGGAGATGAAAAACTGTTTTTT. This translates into CASSLTQGDEKLFF.